This T cell receptor beta chain came from a study of vaccination and CD4 T cells after COVID-19. Study-level information: Convalescent participants consisted of six males and four females, two being Hispanic. Vaccinees got either two BNT162b2 doses or two mRNA-1273 doses.

About this clonotype: Its antigen remains unidentified.

Via MiXCR, TCRdb re-called the PCR reads, giving one row per CDR3 protein. The sample has roughly 20,000 distinct CDR3 sequences, roughly 60% seen once; the top ten hold 1.1%. Study results and caveats: In convalescent patients, a median approximately 90% of reactive clones appeared only post-vaccination.

The CDR3 spans 15 residues. Germline V gene data show CDR1 as SNHLY and CDR2 as FYNNEI. V was shortened by 7 bases and J by 5 bases, with 18 bases between the two germline ends. This chain joins TRBV2 and TRBJ2-1; the D gene is possibly TRBD2 (6 bases). The TCR sequence derives from a human donor who had recovered from COVID-19. Sequencing was performed on CD4+ T cells from blood, taken after SARS-CoV-2 vaccination. The CDR3 sequence is CASMGSGLYNNEQFF. The CDR3 nucleotides are TGTGCCAGCATGGGTAGCGGTTTATACAACAATGAGCAGTTCTTC.